A selection of T cell receptor beta chains follows, all from one sample in a study of monozygotic twins with inflammatory bowel disease. TCRdb reprocessed the 5' RACE reads, with one entry per CDR3 protein and no DNA. The sample features approximately 330,000 distinct CDR3 sequences, with around 2% in its top ten. Input material: blood. These receptors were obtained from a human donor with ulcerative colitis or Crohn's disease, or a healthy co-twin of an affected twin (not recorded which). CDR3s include the opening cysteine and the closing phenylalanine or tryptophan.

J gene: TRBJ2-7
V gene: TRBV20-1
CDR3 protein: CSVVAGERKQYF

J gene: TRBJ2-3
V gene: TRBV29-1
CDR3 protein: CSVETRFTDTQYF

J gene: TRBJ2-7
V gene: TRBV12-3/TRBV12-4
CDR3 protein: CASSLSVGYEQYF

J gene: TRBJ1-5
V gene: TRBV20-1
CDR3 protein: CSAAGEEGNQPQHF

J gene: TRBJ1-3
V gene: TRBV3-1
CDR3 protein: CASSLGHSGNTIYF

J gene: TRBJ2-1
V gene: TRBV4-1
CDR3 protein: CASSQDLNQVRGDRFDEQFF

J gene: TRBJ2-7
V gene: TRBV10-3
CDR3 protein: CAISEGREYSYEQYF

J gene: TRBJ2-2
V gene: TRBV20-1
CDR3 protein: CSAMKLAGTGELFF

J gene: TRBJ2-1
V gene: TRBV20-1
CDR3 protein: CSARGTGGGNEQFF

J gene: TRBJ1-1
V gene: TRBV7-8
CDR3 protein: CASSLAHGRGAFF

J gene: TRBJ2-1
V gene: TRBV5-4
CDR3 protein: CASSPRDTLSNEQFF

J gene: TRBJ2-1
V gene: TRBV5-1
CDR3 protein: CASSLAGTGTSSYNEQFF

J gene: TRBJ1-1
V gene: TRBV20-1
CDR3 protein: CSAIRQANTEAFF

J gene: TRBJ2-1
V gene: TRBV4-3
CDR3 protein: CASSQEAGASYNEQFF

J gene: TRBJ2-5
V gene: TRBV5-1
CDR3 protein: CASRMEETQYF

J gene: TRBJ2-1
V gene: TRBV5-1
CDR3 protein: CASSLVTGALDEQFF

J gene: TRBJ1-5
V gene: TRBV6-1
CDR3 protein: CASSSRGESNQPQHF

J gene: TRBJ2-5
V gene: TRBV5-1
CDR3 protein: CASSLGQEETQYF

J gene: TRBJ2-1
V gene: TRBV29-1
CDR3 protein: CSVSRGTSGNNEQFF

J gene: TRBJ1-4
V gene: TRBV25-1
CDR3 protein: CASSTAGEKLFF

J gene: TRBJ2-5
V gene: TRBV30
CDR3 protein: CAWSEGHRTGKETQYF

J gene: TRBJ1-3
V gene: TRBV7-9
CDR3 protein: CASSSDSPLLGNTIYF

J gene: TRBJ2-7
V gene: TRBV6-2/TRBV6-3
CDR3 protein: CASSYPFRDRGPSYEQYF

J gene: TRBJ2-7
V gene: TRBV4-2
CDR3 protein: CASSQDLAGSYEQYF

J gene: TRBJ2-1
V gene: TRBV7-2
CDR3 protein: CASSFGPHSGSGWGEQFF

J gene: TRBJ1-1
V gene: TRBV20-1
CDR3 protein: CSAPRGSISYTEAFF

J gene: TRBJ2-3
V gene: TRBV7-2
CDR3 protein: CASTPQWGTDTQYF

J gene: TRBJ2-2
V gene: TRBV25-1
CDR3 protein: CASSEPKREGPTGELFF

J gene: TRBJ2-5
V gene: TRBV27
CDR3 protein: CASSVQGQQETQYF

J gene: TRBJ1-2
V gene: TRBV29-1
CDR3 protein: CSVDRDSEFWGYTF

J gene: TRBJ2-7
V gene: TRBV5-4
CDR3 protein: CASSSGTDTYEQYF

J gene: TRBJ2-1
V gene: TRBV7-2
CDR3 protein: CASSLEAAVYNEQFF

J gene: TRBJ2-2
V gene: TRBV12-3/TRBV12-4
CDR3 protein: CASRMGLAGPRGGELFF

J gene: TRBJ2-2
V gene: TRBV9
CDR3 protein: CASSVLSGTNTGELFF

J gene: TRBJ2-3
V gene: TRBV11-2
CDR3 protein: CASSWPTVLRTDTQYF

J gene: TRBJ2-2
V gene: TRBV27
CDR3 protein: CASSPFGDGELFF

J gene: TRBJ2-2
V gene: TRBV19
CDR3 protein: CASSGTGTVGELFF

J gene: TRBJ1-1
V gene: TRBV12-3/TRBV12-4
CDR3 protein: CASSSPGWPEAFF

J gene: TRBJ1-1
V gene: TRBV5-5
CDR3 protein: CASSRVGTGGMNTEAFF

J gene: TRBJ2-1
V gene: TRBV30
CDR3 protein: CACQGPGQLREQFF

J gene: TRBJ2-3
V gene: TRBV5-1
CDR3 protein: CASSLDGNPTDTQYF

J gene: TRBJ1-3
V gene: TRBV29-1
CDR3 protein: CSAIRTGAGNTIYF

J gene: TRBJ1-1
V gene: TRBV29-1
CDR3 protein: CSVEGVLNTEAFF

J gene: TRBJ1-1
V gene: TRBV7-9
CDR3 protein: CASSFLLTEAFF

J gene: TRBJ2-3
V gene: TRBV11-2
CDR3 protein: CASSSRALTDTQYF

J gene: TRBJ2-1
V gene: TRBV5-1
CDR3 protein: CASKEVGGSSYNEQFF

J gene: TRBJ2-1
V gene: TRBV18
CDR3 protein: CASSPRQGDEQFF

J gene: TRBJ2-2
V gene: TRBV18
CDR3 protein: CASSPRGQGSNAGELFF

J gene: TRBJ1-2
V gene: TRBV7-3
CDR3 protein: CASSLRGDSGGYTF

J gene: TRBJ2-4
V gene: TRBV6-1
CDR3 protein: CASSRLAGAKNIQYF

J gene: TRBJ2-7
V gene: TRBV5-1
CDR3 protein: CASSSGASYEQYF

J gene: TRBJ2-7
V gene: TRBV28
CDR3 protein: CASSPGTRYEQYF

J gene: TRBJ2-2
V gene: TRBV20-1
CDR3 protein: CSAIIRGGPKNTGELFF

J gene: TRBJ1-2
V gene: TRBV7-2
CDR3 protein: CASRQTGAGYGYTF

J gene: TRBJ2-1
V gene: TRBV10-3
CDR3 protein: CASMTGAYNEQFF

J gene: TRBJ2-3
V gene: TRBV2
CDR3 protein: CASSEWDPSTDTQYF

J gene: TRBJ2-5
V gene: TRBV11-2
CDR3 protein: CASSLFALAQETQYF

J gene: TRBJ2-7
V gene: TRBV4-1
CDR3 protein: CASSQERRTGGLGYEQYF

J gene: TRBJ2-7
V gene: TRBV6-2/TRBV6-3
CDR3 protein: CASSPVGGSYEQYF